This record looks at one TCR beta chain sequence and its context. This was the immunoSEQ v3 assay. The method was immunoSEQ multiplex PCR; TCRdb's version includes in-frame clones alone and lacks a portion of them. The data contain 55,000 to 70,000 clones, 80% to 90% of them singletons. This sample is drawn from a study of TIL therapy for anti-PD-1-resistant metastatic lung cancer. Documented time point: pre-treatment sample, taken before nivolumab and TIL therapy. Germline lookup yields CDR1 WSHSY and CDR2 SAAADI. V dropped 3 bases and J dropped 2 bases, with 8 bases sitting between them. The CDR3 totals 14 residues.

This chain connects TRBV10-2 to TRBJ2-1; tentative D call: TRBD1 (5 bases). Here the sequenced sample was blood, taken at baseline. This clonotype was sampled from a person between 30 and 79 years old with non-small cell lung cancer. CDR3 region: CASSEQEAYNEQFF. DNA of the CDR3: TGCGCCAGCAGTGAACAGGAAGCCTACAATGAGCAGTTCTTC.